These T cell receptor beta chains were read from a single sample in a study of T cell responses to AZD1222 COVID-19 vaccine. Data came from immunoSEQ multiplex PCR; TCRdb stores just in-frame clones and leaves some out. The profile shows roughly 90,000 clones, 65% to 90% of them singletons. Sequenced material: peripheral blood, taken on day 0 of AZD1222 vaccination. Receptor source: an adult in good health. Both conserved end residues are part of each CDR3. A D gene is named only where the DNA matches it firmly. Part of the rows lack a size; the others show once, few, many or a class for expanded clones.

j_call | v_call | clone_size | d_call | cdr3_aa | cdr3_nt
TRBJ1-2 | TRBV29-1 | NA | TRBD1 | CSVERTGTYGYTF | TGCAGCGTTGAGCGGACAGGGACTTATGGCTACACCTTC
TRBJ2-7 | TRBV2 | few | TRBD2 | CATPGLAGYEQYF | TGTGCCACTCCGGGACTAGCGGGGTACGAGCAGTACTTC
TRBJ1-6 | TRBV18 | NA | NA | CASSPQPQGGSPLHF | TGTGCCAGCTCACCCCAACCCCAAGGAGGTTCACCCCTCCACTTT
TRBJ2-5 | TRBV9 | NA | TRBD2 | CASSVGPAGGTQETQYF | TGTGCCAGCAGCGTAGGACCAGCGGGGGGGACCCAAGAGACCCAGTACTTC
TRBJ1-2 | TRBV11-2 | NA | NA | CASSLEGQKGGYTF | TGTGCCAGCAGCTTAGAAGGCCAAAAGGGCGGCTACACCTTC
TRBJ2-3 | TRBV12-3/TRBV12-4 | once | NA | CASSLPIPDTQYF | TGTGCCAGCAGTTTACCTATACCAGATACGCAGTATTTT
TRBJ1-1 | TRBV7-2 | few | NA | CASSLAWGDTEAFF | TGTGCCAGCAGCTTAGCGTGGGGGGACACTGAAGCTTTCTTT
TRBJ2-4 | TRBV7-9 | NA | NA | CASSLGHTGPLNIQYF | TGTGCCAGCAGCTTAGGACACACCGGACCCCTTAACATTCAGTACTTC
TRBJ2-7 | TRBV6-5 | few | TRBD1 | CASIPDRAKVYEQYF | TGTGCCAGCATCCCTGACAGGGCAAAAGTCTACGAGCAGTACTTC
TRBJ2-5 | TRBV29-1 | NA | NA | CSVVGAAQETQYF | TGCAGCGTTGTTGGGGCCGCCCAAGAGACCCAGTACTTC
TRBJ1-1 | TRBV27 | NA | NA | CASSLGNTEAFF | TGTGCCAGCAGTTTAGGGAACACTGAAGCTTTCTTT
TRBJ2-2 | TRBV4-3 | NA | NA | CASSQDTGIGELFF | TGCGCCAGCAGCCAAGACACGGGGATCGGGGAGCTGTTTTTT
TRBJ2-1 | TRBV2 | NA | TRBD2 | CASSEWLAGDEQFF | TGTGCCAGCAGTGAATGGCTAGCGGGAGATGAGCAGTTCTTC
TRBJ2-5 | TRBV27 | NA | TRBD2 | CASSPGTSGIPDETQYF | TGTGCCAGCAGTCCCGGGACTAGCGGGATTCCAGACGAGACCCAGTACTTC
TRBJ1-4 | TRBV20-1 | NA | NA | CSASWSEKLFF | TGCAGTGCTAGTTGGAGTGAAAAACTGTTTTTT
TRBJ2-6 | TRBV7-9 | NA | NA | CASSQTGAGANVLTF | TGTGCCAGCAGCCAGACGGGAGCGGGGGCCAACGTCCTGACTTTC
TRBJ2-1 | TRBV30 | NA | TRBD2 | CAWSIRGGRNEQFF | TGTGCCTGGAGCATCCGGGGGGGGCGCAATGAGCAGTTCTTC
TRBJ2-7 | TRBV15 | NA | TRBD2 | CATSTGTSYEQYF | TGTGCCACCAGCACCGGGACTAGCTACGAGCAGTACTTC
TRBJ2-7 | TRBV2 | once | NA | CASRKEGATRYEQYF | TGTGCCAGCAGAAAGGAGGGGGCCACTCGCTACGAGCAGTACTTC
TRBJ2-2 | TRBV12-3/TRBV12-4 | NA | NA | CASRRTSPELFF | TGTGCCAGCAGGCGTACGAGTCCCGAGCTGTTTTTT
TRBJ1-3 | TRBV7-2 | NA | NA | CASSLLGNTIYF | TGTGCCAGCAGCTTACTAGGAAACACCATATATTTT
TRBJ2-7 | TRBV11-2 | NA | TRBD1 | CASSPQAGQASEQYF | TGTGCCAGCAGCCCCCAGGCGGGACAGGCCTCCGAGCAGTACTTC
TRBJ1-6 | TRBV5-6 | medium-sized | NA | CASSPGQRNSPLHF | TGTGCCAGCAGCCCCGGACAGCGGAATTCACCCCTCCACTTT
TRBJ2-3 | TRBV29-1 | NA | NA | CSATTDLFTDTQYF | TGCAGCGCAACGACAGATCTGTTCACAGATACGCAGTATTTT
TRBJ2-7 | TRBV6-4 | NA | NA | CASRERDTSYEQYF | TGTGCCAGCAGGGAACGGGACACCTCCTACGAGCAGTACTTC
TRBJ2-5 | TRBV5-1 | NA | TRBD2 | CASSTGLAEETQYF | TGCGCCAGCAGCACGGGACTAGCGGAAGAGACCCAGTACTTC
TRBJ2-2 | TRBV5-1 | once | NA | CASSFSVSNTGELFF | TGCGCCAGCAGCTTTTCTGTGTCGAACACCGGGGAGCTGTTTTTT
TRBJ2-4 | TRBV6-5 | NA | NA | CASRGHAGGNIQYF | TGTGCCAGCAGGGGGCACGCCGGTGGTAACATTCAGTACTTC
TRBJ1-2 | TRBV3-1/TRBV3-2 | NA | TRBD1 | CASSQDNRGHVGYTF | TGTGCCAGCAGCCAAGATAACAGGGGGCATGTTGGCTACACCTTC
TRBJ1-6 | TRBV19 | NA | NA | CASSPPTASNSPLHF | TGTGCCAGTAGTCCTCCGACAGCCAGTAATTCACCCCTCCACTTT
TRBJ2-7 | TRBV7-2 | NA | NA | CASSWGTGDYEQYF | TGTGCCAGCAGCTGGGGTACAGGAGACTACGAGCAGTACTTC
TRBJ2-4 | TRBV4-1 | NA | NA | CASSQGGWGNPALAKNIQYF | TGCGCCAGCAGCCAAGGGGGCTGGGGCAATCCCGCACTAGCCAAAAACATTCAGTACTTC
TRBJ2-3 | TRBV10-1 | NA | TRBD2 | CASSPGTRYTQYF | TGCGCCAGCAGTCCCGGGACTAGGTATACGCAGTATTTT
TRBJ2-5 | TRBV6-2/TRBV6-3 | NA | NA | CASSYQIRETQYF | TGTGCCAGCAGTTATCAGATCAGAGAGACCCAGTACTTC
TRBJ2-3 | TRBV5-1 | NA | NA | CASSLVGGATDTQYF | TGCGCCAGCAGCTTGGTGGGGGGCGCGACAGATACGCAGTATTTT
TRBJ2-6 | TRBV18 | NA | TRBD1 | CASSPLSGQGLGGANVLTF | TGTGCCAGCTCACCACTTTCGGGACAGGGTCTTGGAGGGGCCAACGTCCTGACTTTC
TRBJ1-5 | TRBV27 | NA | NA | CASSLDRDQPQHF | TGTGCCAGCAGTTTAGATCGGGATCAGCCCCAGCATTTT
TRBJ2-5 | TRBV7-2 | NA | TRBD2 | CASSPVAGKRQETQYF | TGTGCCAGCAGCCCCGTAGCGGGAAAGCGTCAAGAGACCCAGTACTTC
TRBJ2-2 | TRBV9 | NA | NA | CASSRLQGSGELFF | TGTGCCAGCAGCAGATTACAGGGATCCGGGGAGCTGTTTTTT
TRBJ2-1 | TRBV5-6 | NA | NA | CASSHGGRYNEQFF | TGTGCCAGCAGTCACGGGGGGCGTTACAATGAGCAGTTCTTC
TRBJ1-2 | TRBV6-1 | NA | TRBD1 | CASSDSRTGYGYTF | TGTGCCAGCAGTGATTCTCGGACAGGCTATGGCTACACCTTC
TRBJ1-1 | TRBV15 | NA | NA | CATSSFQGRITEAFF | TGTGCCACCAGCAGTTTCCAGGGCCGCATAACTGAAGCTTTCTTT
TRBJ1-1 | TRBV19 | NA | NA | CASSSRSAGNTEAFF | TGTGCCAGTAGTTCAAGATCGGCCGGGAACACTGAAGCTTTCTTT
TRBJ2-2 | TRBV10-3 | once | TRBD2 | CAMQTGTSINTGELFF | TGTGCCATGCAAACCGGGACTAGCATTAACACCGGGGAGCTGTTTTTT
TRBJ2-1 | TRBV5-1 | NA | NA | CASTLRSADNEQFF | TGCGCCAGCACCCTCCGGAGTGCGGACAATGAGCAGTTCTTC
TRBJ2-3 | TRBV5-6 | NA | NA | CASSLFVSPDLAEYF | TGTGCCAGCAGCTTGTTTGTCTCCCCGGACCTTGCGGAGTATTTT